These T cell receptor beta chains were read from a single sample in a study of shared clonotypes between healthy human individuals. Repertoires were generated with immunoSEQ multiplex PCR, while TCRdb's copy carries only in-frame clones and drops some. The profile covers about 1,500,000 clones, with roughly 96% appearing a single time and about 1.2% taken by the ten largest. The sequenced sample consisted of naive CD4+ T cells sorted from blood. The receptors come from a man aged 25 to 45 in good health. The CDR3 runs from the conserved cysteine through the conserved F or W. Each record gives: D gene, J gene, V gene, CDR3 protein. A D gene is named only where the DNA matches it firmly.

D gene: -
J gene: TRBJ2-5
V gene: TRBV28
CDR3 protein: CASSFIGRGKETQYF

D gene: -
J gene: TRBJ2-3
V gene: TRBV5-1
CDR3 protein: CASSLSDTQYF

D gene: -
J gene: TRBJ2-3
V gene: TRBV6-5
CDR3 protein: CATRKVGTDTQYF

D gene: TRBD1
J gene: TRBJ1-1
V gene: TRBV18
CDR3 protein: CASSPPRQGDTEAFF

D gene: -
J gene: TRBJ1-5
V gene: TRBV7-2
CDR3 protein: CASTLGGRSYF

D gene: TRBD1
J gene: TRBJ1-5
V gene: TRBV6-1
CDR3 protein: CASSDLDRWRQPQHF

D gene: TRBD2
J gene: TRBJ2-7
V gene: TRBV9
CDR3 protein: CASSYGGLASHEQYF

D gene: TRBD2
J gene: TRBJ2-5
V gene: TRBV7-9
CDR3 protein: CASSLPGTSLVTQYF

D gene: -
J gene: TRBJ2-7
V gene: TRBV7-2
CDR3 protein: CASSLGETYEQYF

D gene: TRBD2
J gene: TRBJ2-2
V gene: TRBV29-1
CDR3 protein: CSVTERESSPGELFF

D gene: -
J gene: TRBJ2-1
V gene: TRBV11-3
CDR3 protein: CASSLDRGEQFF

D gene: TRBD1
J gene: TRBJ2-7
V gene: TRBV5-4
CDR3 protein: CASSQLGDSPYEQYF

D gene: TRBD2
J gene: TRBJ2-3
V gene: TRBV7-2
CDR3 protein: CASRTTSVSSTDTQYF

D gene: -
J gene: TRBJ1-5
V gene: TRBV6-1
CDR3 protein: CASSDSEVLWPGQPQHF

D gene: TRBD2
J gene: TRBJ2-2
V gene: TRBV6-6
CDR3 protein: CASRRTSRLYTGELFF

D gene: -
J gene: TRBJ1-5
V gene: TRBV5-1
CDR3 protein: CASSLNRGQPQHF

D gene: TRBD1
J gene: TRBJ1-1
V gene: TRBV6-6
CDR3 protein: CASSPRATGGLTEAFF

D gene: -
J gene: TRBJ1-5
V gene: TRBV15
CDR3 protein: CATSRDYIGAINQPQHF

D gene: -
J gene: TRBJ2-3
V gene: TRBV9
CDR3 protein: CASSPTRVSTDTQYF

D gene: TRBD2
J gene: TRBJ2-7
V gene: TRBV5-1
CDR3 protein: CASAGTSGSYEQYF

D gene: -
J gene: TRBJ2-3
V gene: TRBV5-1
CDR3 protein: CASRLGAVFDTQYF

D gene: -
J gene: TRBJ2-3
V gene: TRBV5-1
CDR3 protein: CASSNTATDTQYF

D gene: TRBD1
J gene: TRBJ2-5
V gene: TRBV18
CDR3 protein: CASSPIPKTGEETQYF

D gene: TRBD2
J gene: TRBJ2-1
V gene: TRBV11-2
CDR3 protein: CASSLGGLVNNNEQFF

D gene: TRBD1
J gene: TRBJ2-7
V gene: TRBV6-5
CDR3 protein: CASRPGQGRPYEQYF

D gene: -
J gene: TRBJ1-5
V gene: TRBV6-5
CDR3 protein: CASTPGGNQPQHF

D gene: -
J gene: TRBJ2-3
V gene: TRBV11-2
CDR3 protein: CASSLDRRGSTDTQYF

D gene: TRBD2
J gene: TRBJ2-7
V gene: TRBV9
CDR3 protein: CASSVASGDYEQYF